The 9 T cell receptor beta chains below were found in one sample sequenced in a study of a mutant IDH1 vaccine in newly diagnosed glioma. The sample's time point: week 11, during vaccination. Mutant IDH1 20-mer peptide, at 300 ug, made up each vaccine dose, with topical imiquimod. Some clones are missing from TCRdb's copy, which holds only in-frame ones; the method was immunoSEQ multiplex PCR. The profile shows 55,000 to 70,000 clones, approximately 91% of them singletons. No antigen has been assigned to these receptors. Material: PBMCs, obtained from a glioma patient whose treatment included an IDH1 peptide vaccine. All receptors derive from a man aged 35-49 years with glioma.

The chain recombines TRBV2 with TRBJ2-3, with 8 bases lining up with TRBD1. Germline CDR1 is SNHLY and CDR2 is FYNNEI. Unmatched junction bases numbered 4, after V lost 5 bases and J lost 0 bases. The CDR3 length is 15 residues. The CDR3 protein is CASSRYRGSTDTQYF. The CDR3 nucleotides are TGTGCCAGCAGTCGATACAGGGGGAGCACAGATACGCAGTATTTT.

This clone is large. The same CDR3 is also encoded by other DNA sequences in this sample. This sequence joins TRBV4-1 and TRBJ1-1; D uncertain. Germline CDR1 and CDR2: MGHRA and YSYEKL. V lost 4 bases, J lost 9 bases, and 15 bases lay in between. The CDR3 is made up of 13 amino acids. CDR3 sequence: CASSLRISQKAFF. The CDR3 nucleotides read TGCGCCAGCAGCCTCAGAATTAGTCAGAAAGCTTTCTTT.

J is TRBJ1-2 and V is TRBV9; D perhaps matches TRBD1 (6 bases). The germline V and J ends were trimmed by 4 bases and 4 bases, with 17 bases remaining between them. This CDR3 has 15 amino acids. Germline values: CDR1 SGDLS, CDR2 YYNGEE. The CDR3 sequence is CASSPRTDLVYGYTF. CDR3 DNA sequence: TGTGCCAGCAGCCCCCGGACAGACTTAGTCTATGGCTACACCTTC.

The chain couples TRBV5-4 to TRBJ1-4, with D uncertain. The germline V and J ends were trimmed by 1 base and 6 bases, with 13 bases remaining between them. Germline V gene sequence: CDR1 SGHNT, CDR2 YYREEE (reference sequence). The CDR3 is 15 residues long. The CDR3, as DNA: TGTGCCAGCAGCTTGTTAGACGGCGTAGATGAAAAACTGTTTTTT. It translates to CASSLLDGVDEKLFF.

The chain has TRBV19 and TRBJ2-3; D possibly corresponds to TRBD1 (6 bases). This CDR3 has 14 amino acids. The ends were cut back, 3 bases at V and 3 bases at J, with 10 bases in the middle. The germline CDR1 and CDR2 sequences are LNHDA and SQIVND (reference sequence). The CDR3 coding sequence is TGTGCCAGTAGTATCAGGGGTGGAACAGATACGCAGTATTTT. This encodes CASSIRGGTDTQYF.

The chain links TRBV28 to TRBJ1-5; 11 bases agree with TRBD1. This CDR3 has 15 amino acids. J was trimmed by 7 bases and V by 6 bases; bases with no gene match: 8. The germline gives CDR1 MDHEN, CDR2 SYDVKM. As DNA, the CDR3 is TGTGCCAGCAGACCCCCCGGGACAGGGGGACAGCCCCAGCATTTT. Protein: CASRPPGTGGQPQHF.

The V gene is TRBV10-1, the J gene TRBJ2-1; TRBD2 matches at 11 bases. V gave up 6 bases and J gave up 6 bases; unmatched junction bases: 4. CDR1 and CDR2 from the germline V gene are WNHNN and SYGVQD (reference sequence). The CDR3 covers 14 residues. The CDR3 nucleotides read TGCGCCAGCAGGGACGGACTAGCGGGCAATGAGCAGTTCTTC. Translation: CASRDGLAGNEQFF.

This clone came up a few times. The chain carries TRBV13 and TRBJ2-5, with 7 nucleotides matching TRBD1. Looked up from germline, CDR1 is PRHDT and CDR2 is FYEKMQ (reference sequence). With V trimmed by 1 base and J by 1 base, 12 bases remained unmatched. The CDR3 is made up of 18 amino acids. CDR3 coding DNA: TGTGCCAGCAGCTTAGTGACAGGGCTGGGGAATAGCCAAGAGACCCAGTACTTC. It codes for CASSLVTGLGNSQETQYF.

The V call is TRBV5-6, the J call TRBJ2-3; D may be TRBD2 (7 bases). The germline gives CDR1 SGHDT, CDR2 YYEEEE. The CDR3 contains 16 residues. Trimming shortened V by 2 bases and J by 8 bases, and 21 bases separated the two germline ends. CDR3 region: CASSFKGGAWFGTQYF. Here the CDR3 DNA reads TGTGCCAGCAGCTTCAAAGGGGGGGCTTGGTTTGGTACGCAGTATTTT.